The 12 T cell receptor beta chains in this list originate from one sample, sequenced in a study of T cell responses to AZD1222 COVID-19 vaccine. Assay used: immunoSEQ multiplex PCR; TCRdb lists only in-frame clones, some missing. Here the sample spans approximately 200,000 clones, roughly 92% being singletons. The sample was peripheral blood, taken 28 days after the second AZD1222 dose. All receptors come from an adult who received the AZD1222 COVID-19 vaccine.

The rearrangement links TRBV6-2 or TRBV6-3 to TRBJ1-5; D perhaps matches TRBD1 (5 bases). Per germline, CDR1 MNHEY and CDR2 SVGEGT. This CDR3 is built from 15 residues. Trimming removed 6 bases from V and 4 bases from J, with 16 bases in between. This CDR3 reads CASSRTPLRNQPQHF. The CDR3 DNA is TGTGCCAGCAGCAGGACACCACTTCGAAATCAGCCCCAGCATTTT.

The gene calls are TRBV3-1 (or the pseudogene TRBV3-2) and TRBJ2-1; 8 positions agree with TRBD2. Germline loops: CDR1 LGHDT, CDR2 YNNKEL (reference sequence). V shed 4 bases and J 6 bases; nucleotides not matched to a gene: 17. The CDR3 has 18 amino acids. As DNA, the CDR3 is TGTGCCAGCAGCCCCGGCGGGACTAGTCGACAGCTCCTCAATGAGCAGTTCTTC. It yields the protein CASSPGGTSRQLLNEQFF.

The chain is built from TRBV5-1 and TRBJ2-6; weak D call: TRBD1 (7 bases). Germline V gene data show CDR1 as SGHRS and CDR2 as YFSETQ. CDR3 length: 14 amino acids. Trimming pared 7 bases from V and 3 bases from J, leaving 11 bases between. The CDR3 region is CASSQGGGANVLTF. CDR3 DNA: TGCGCCAGCTCCCAGGGGGGTGGGGCCAACGTCCTGACTTTC.

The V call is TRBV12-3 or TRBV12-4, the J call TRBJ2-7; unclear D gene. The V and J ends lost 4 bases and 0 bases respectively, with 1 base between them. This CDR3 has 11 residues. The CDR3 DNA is TGTGCCAGCAGTTCCTCCTACGAGCAGTACTTC. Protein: CASSSSYEQYF.

The CDR3 here is CASSLLAAYNEQFF. The CDR3 nucleotides are TGTGCCAGCAGCCTCCTAGCGGCTTACAATGAGCAGTTCTTC. J is TRBJ2-1 and V is TRBV5-4, with 7 positions matching TRBD2. The CDR3 extends over 14 amino acids. The junction had 5 bases not matched to a gene; V was cut back by 4 bases and J by 4 bases. Germline values: CDR1 SGHNT, CDR2 YYREEE (reference sequence).

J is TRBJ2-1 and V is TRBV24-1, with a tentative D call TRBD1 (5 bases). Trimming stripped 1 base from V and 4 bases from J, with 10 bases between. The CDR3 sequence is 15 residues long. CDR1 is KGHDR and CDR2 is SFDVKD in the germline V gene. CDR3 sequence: CATSDFRQGYNEQFF. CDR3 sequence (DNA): TGTGCCACCAGTGATTTCCGCCAGGGTTACAATGAGCAGTTCTTC.

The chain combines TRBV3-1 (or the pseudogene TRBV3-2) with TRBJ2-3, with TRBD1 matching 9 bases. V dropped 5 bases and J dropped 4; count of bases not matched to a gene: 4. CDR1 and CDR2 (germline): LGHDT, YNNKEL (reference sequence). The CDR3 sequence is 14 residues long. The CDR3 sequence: CASSRDRVADTQYF. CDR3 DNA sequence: TGTGCCAGCAGCAGGGACAGGGTGGCAGATACGCAGTATTTT.

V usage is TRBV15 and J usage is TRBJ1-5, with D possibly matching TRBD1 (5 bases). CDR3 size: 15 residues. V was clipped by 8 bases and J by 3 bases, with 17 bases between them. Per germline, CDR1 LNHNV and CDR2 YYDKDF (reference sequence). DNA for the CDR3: TGTGCCACCTTAAGCGCAGGGAGGACCAATCAGCCCCAGCATTTT. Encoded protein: CATLSAGRTNQPQHF.

This CDR3 is CASSLGQPFEQYF. Here the CDR3 DNA reads TGTGCCAGCAGTCTCGGACAACCCTTTGAGCAGTACTTC. The chain employs TRBV12-3 or TRBV12-4 and TRBJ2-7, with D perhaps matching TRBD1 (5 bases). The CDR3 is 13 residues long. The V end lost 5 bases, the J end lost 7 bases, and 15 bases lay between the germline ends.

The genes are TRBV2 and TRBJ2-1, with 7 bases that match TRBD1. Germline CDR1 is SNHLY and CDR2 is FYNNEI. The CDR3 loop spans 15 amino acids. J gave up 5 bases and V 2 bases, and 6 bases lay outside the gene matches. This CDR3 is CASSERGRINNEQFF. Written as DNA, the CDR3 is TGTGCCAGCAGTGAAAGGGGGCGGATTAACAATGAGCAGTTCTTC.

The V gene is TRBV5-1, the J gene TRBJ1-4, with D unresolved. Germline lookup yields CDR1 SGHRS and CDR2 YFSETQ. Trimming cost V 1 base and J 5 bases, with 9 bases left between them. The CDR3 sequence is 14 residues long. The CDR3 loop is CASSLHYRNEKLFF. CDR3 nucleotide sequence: TGCGCCAGCAGCTTGCATTACAGAAATGAAAAACTGTTTTTT.

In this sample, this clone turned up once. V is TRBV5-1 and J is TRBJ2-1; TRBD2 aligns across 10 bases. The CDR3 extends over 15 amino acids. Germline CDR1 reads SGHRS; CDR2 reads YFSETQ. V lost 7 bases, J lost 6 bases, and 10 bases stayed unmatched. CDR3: CASRPGLAGVNEQFF. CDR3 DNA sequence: TGCGCCAGCCGGCCAGGCCTAGCGGGAGTCAATGAGCAGTTCTTC.